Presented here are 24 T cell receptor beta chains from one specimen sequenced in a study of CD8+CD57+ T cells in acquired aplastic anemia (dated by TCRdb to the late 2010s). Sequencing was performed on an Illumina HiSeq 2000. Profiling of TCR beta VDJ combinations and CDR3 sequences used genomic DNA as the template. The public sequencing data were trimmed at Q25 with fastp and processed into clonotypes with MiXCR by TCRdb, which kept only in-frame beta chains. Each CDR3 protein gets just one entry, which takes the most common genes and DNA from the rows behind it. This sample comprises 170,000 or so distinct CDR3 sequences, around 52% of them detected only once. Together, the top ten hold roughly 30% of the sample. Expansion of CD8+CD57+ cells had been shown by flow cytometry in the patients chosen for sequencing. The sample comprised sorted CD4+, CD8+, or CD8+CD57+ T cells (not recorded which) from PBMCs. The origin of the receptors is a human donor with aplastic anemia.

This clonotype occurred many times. CDR3 in DNA: TGCAGTGCCCGCGCCCCGGGACAGCTCTACGAGCAGTACTTC. This codes for CSARAPGQLYEQYF. The chain carries TRBV20-1 and TRBJ2-7, with 7 bases lining up with TRBD1. Germline V lookup: CDR1 DFQATT, CDR2 SNEGSKA (reference sequence). This CDR3 has 14 residues. V shed 6 bases and J 3 bases; nucleotides not matched to a gene: 11.

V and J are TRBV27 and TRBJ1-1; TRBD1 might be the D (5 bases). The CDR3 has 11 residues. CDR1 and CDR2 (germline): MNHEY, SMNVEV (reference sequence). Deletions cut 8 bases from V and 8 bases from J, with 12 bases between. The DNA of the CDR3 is TGTGCCAGCCGGGGGGGAGTCGAAGCTTTCTTT. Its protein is CASRGGVEAFF.

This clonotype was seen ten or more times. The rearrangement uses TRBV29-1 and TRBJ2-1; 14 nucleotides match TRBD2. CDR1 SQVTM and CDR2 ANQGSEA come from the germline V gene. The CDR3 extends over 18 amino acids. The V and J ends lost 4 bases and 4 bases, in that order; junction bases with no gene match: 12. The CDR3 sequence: CSVGWGLAGAGPYNEQFF. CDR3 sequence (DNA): TGCAGCGTTGGTTGGGGACTAGCGGGAGCGGGGCCTTACAATGAGCAGTTCTTC.

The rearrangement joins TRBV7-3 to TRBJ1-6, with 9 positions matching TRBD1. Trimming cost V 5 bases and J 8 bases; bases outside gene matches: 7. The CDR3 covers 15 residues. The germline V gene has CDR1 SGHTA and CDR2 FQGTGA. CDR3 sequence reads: CASSLQQGADSPLHF. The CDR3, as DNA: TGTGCCAGCAGCCTACAACAGGGGGCCGATTCACCCCTCCACTTT.

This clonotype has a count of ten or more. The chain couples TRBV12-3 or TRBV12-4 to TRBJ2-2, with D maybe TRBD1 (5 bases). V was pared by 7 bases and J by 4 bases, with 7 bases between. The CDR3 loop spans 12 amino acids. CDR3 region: CASTGITGELFF. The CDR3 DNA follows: TGTGCCAGCACAGGGATCACCGGGGAGCTGTTTTTT.

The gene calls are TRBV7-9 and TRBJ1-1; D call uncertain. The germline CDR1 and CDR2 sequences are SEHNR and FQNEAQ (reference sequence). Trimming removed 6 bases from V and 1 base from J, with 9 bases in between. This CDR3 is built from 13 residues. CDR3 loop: CASSLDPNTEAFF. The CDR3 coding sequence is TGTGCCAGCAGTCTTGACCCGAACACTGAAGCTTTCTTT.

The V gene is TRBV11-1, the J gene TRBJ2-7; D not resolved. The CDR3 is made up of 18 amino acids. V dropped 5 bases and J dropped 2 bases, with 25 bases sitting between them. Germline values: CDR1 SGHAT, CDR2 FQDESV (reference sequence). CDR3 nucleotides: TGTGCCAGCAGCCCTAGGGAAGGTCGCCTTAAGACCGCCTACGAGCAGTACTTC. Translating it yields CASSPREGRLKTAYEQYF.

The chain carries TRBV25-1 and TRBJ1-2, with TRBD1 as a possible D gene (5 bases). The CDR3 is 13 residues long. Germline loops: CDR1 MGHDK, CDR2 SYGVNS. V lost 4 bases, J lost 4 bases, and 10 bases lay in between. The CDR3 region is CASSGQGPYGYTF. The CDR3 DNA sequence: TGTGCCAGCAGTGGTCAGGGTCCCTATGGCTACACCTTC.

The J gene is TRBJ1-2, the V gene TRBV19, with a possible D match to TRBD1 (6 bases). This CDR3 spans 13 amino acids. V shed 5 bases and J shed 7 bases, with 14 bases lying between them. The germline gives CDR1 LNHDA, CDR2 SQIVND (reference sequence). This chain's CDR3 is CASSPGQALGYTF. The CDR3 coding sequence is TGTGCCAGTAGTCCGGGACAAGCTCTTGGCTACACCTTC.

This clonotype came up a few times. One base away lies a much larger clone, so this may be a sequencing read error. The CDR3 sequence is CASSSGSVLLSNSPLHF. CDR3 nucleotides: TGTGCCAGCAGCTCAGGTTCGGTACTCCTCTCGAATTCACCCCTCCACTTT. V is TRBV11-1 and J is TRBJ1-6; D remains unclear. This CDR3 is built from 17 residues. Trimming shortened V by 4 bases and J by 7 bases, and 20 bases separated the two germline ends. The V gene's germline CDR1 is SGHAT and CDR2 FQDESV (reference sequence).

The DNA for the CDR3 is TGTGCCACCAGACCGACGGGACAGGGCGGCGATGAGCAGTTCTTC. Translating it yields CATRPTGQGGDEQFF. The gene calls are TRBV24-1 and TRBJ2-1; TRBD1 matches at 9 bases. The trim removed 7 bases at V and 8 bases at J, leaving 11 bases unmatched. Germline V gene lookup returns CDR1 KGHDR and CDR2 SFDVKD. There are 15 residues in the CDR3.

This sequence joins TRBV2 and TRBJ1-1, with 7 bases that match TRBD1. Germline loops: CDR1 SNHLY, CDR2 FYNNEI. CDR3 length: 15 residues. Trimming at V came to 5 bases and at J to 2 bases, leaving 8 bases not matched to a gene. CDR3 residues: CASSYRDRGNTEAFF. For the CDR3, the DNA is TGTGCCAGCAGTTACCGGGACAGAGGTAACACTGAAGCTTTCTTT.

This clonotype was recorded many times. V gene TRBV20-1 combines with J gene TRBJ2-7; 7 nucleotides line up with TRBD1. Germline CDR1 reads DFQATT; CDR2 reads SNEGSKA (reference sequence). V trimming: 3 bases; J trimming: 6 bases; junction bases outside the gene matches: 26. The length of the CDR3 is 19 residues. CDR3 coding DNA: TGCAGTGCTAGGCCTACAGGGGCGCCCTTGATTGGGGGTAGATCCGAGCAGTACTTC. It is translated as CSARPTGAPLIGGRSEQYF.

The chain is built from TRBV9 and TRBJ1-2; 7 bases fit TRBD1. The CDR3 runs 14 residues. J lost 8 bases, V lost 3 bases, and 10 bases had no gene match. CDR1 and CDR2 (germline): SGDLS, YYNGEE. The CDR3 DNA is TGTGCCAGCAGCGCCGCCAGGGGGACGTCAGGCTACACCTTC. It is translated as CASSAARGTSGYTF. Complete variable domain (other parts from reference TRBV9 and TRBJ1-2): DSGVTQTPKHLITATGQRVTLRCSPRSGDLSVYWYQQSLDQGLQFLIQYYNGEERAKGNILERFSAQQFPDLHSELNLSSLELGDSALYFCASSAARGTSGYTFGSGTRLTVV.

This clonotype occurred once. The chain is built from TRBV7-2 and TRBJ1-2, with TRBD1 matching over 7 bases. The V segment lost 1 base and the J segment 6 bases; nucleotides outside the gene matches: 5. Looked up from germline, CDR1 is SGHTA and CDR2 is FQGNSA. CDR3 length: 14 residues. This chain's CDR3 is CASSLVATGNGYTF. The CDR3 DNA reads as TGTGCCAGCAGCTTAGTGGCGACAGGGAATGGCTACACCTTC.

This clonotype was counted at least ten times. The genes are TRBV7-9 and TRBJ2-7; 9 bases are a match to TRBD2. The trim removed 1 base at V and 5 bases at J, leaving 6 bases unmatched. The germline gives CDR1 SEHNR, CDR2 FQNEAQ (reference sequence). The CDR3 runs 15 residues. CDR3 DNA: TGTGCCAGCAGCTTAGTGGTAGCGGGAGCAGACGAGCAGTACTTC. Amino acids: CASSLVVAGADEQYF.

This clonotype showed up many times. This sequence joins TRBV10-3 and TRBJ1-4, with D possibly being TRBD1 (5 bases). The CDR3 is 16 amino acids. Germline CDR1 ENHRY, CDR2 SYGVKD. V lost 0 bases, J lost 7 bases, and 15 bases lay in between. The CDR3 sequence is CAISESTLQGGEKLFF. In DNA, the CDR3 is TGTGCCATCAGTGAGTCGACCCTGCAGGGAGGTGAAAAACTGTTTTTT.

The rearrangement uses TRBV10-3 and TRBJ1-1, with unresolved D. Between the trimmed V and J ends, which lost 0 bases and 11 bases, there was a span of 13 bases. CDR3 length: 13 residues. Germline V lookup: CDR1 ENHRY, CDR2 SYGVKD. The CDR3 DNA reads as TGTGCCATCAGTGAGTCGACCGGCGGATTCGCTTTCTTT. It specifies CAISESTGGFAFF.

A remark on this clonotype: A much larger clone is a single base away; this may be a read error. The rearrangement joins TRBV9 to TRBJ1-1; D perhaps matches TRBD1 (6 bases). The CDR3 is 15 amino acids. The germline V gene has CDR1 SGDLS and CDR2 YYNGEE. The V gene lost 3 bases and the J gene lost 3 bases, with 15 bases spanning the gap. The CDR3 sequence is CASSGRTVMDTEAFF. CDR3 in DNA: TGTGCCAGCAGCGGGCGGACAGTTATGGACACTGAAGCTTTCTTT.

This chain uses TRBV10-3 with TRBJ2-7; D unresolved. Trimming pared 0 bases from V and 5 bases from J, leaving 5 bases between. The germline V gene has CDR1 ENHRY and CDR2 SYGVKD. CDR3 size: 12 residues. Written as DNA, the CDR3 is TGTGCCATCAGTGAGTCTGGTGACGAGCAGTACTTC. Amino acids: CAISESGDEQYF.

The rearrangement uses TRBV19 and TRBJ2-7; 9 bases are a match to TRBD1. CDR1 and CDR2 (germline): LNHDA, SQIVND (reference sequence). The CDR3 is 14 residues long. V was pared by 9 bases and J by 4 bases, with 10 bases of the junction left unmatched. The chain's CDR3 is CASSPGTGLYEQYF. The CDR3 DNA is TGTGCCAGCAGCCCCGGGACAGGGCTTTACGAGCAGTACTTC.

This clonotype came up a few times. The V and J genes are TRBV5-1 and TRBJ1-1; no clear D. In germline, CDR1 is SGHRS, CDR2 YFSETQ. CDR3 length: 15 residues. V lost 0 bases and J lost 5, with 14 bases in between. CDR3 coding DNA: TGCGCCAGCAGCTTGGCCTTTCCGGGGAGGACTGAAGCTTTCTTT. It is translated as CASSLAFPGRTEAFF.

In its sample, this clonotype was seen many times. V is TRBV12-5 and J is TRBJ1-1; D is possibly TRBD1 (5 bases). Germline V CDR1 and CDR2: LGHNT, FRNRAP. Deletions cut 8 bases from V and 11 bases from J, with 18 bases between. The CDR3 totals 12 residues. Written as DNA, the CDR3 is TGTGCTAGTAATTACGGGGGGAAGGAGGCTTTCTTT. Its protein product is CASNYGGKEAFF.

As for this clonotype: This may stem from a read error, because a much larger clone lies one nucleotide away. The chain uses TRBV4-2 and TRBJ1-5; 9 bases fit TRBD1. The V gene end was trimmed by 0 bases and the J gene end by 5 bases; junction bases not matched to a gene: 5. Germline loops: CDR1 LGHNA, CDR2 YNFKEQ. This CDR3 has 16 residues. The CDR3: CASSQEQGAGDQPQHF. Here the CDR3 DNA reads TGTGCCAGCAGCCAAGAACAGGGGGCAGGCGATCAGCCCCAGCATTTT.